Listed below are T cell receptor beta chains from one sample, sequenced in a study of cytomegalovirus exposure and HLA in healthy donors. This table comes from immunoSEQ multiplex PCR, and its TCRdb copy is limited to in-frame clones, with some not included. The data show about 140,000 clones, approximately 84% seen once. Sequenced sample: PBMCs. These receptors came from a woman in her fifties or sixties in good health and CMV-seropositive. The CDR3 runs from the conserved cysteine through the conserved F or W. The order of the fields is CDR3 DNA, CDR3 protein, V gene, clone size, D gene, J gene. D genes are given only for firm matches. Size tells how often a clone was seen (once, few, many) or the class of an expanded clone, and some rows leave it out.

TGCGCCAGCAGCCCAGGACAGGGACTATACGAGCAGTACTTC	CASSPGQGLYEQYF	TRBV5-1	-	-	TRBJ2-7
TGTGCCAGCAGTCCCCGGGGAGGAATCTACGAGCAGTACTTC	CASSPRGGIYEQYF	TRBV27	once	-	TRBJ2-7
TGTGCCAGCAGGGGGACAGGGAACCGTAATGAGCAGTTCTTC	CASRGTGNRNEQFF	TRBV5-6	few	TRBD1	TRBJ2-1
TGTGCCAGCAAAGCGGCTAACTATGGCTACACCTTC	CASKAANYGYTF	TRBV6-5	-	-	TRBJ1-2
TGTGCCTGGAGTCCTGTCGGGTACGAGCAGTACTTC	CAWSPVGYEQYF	TRBV30	-	-	TRBJ2-7
TGTGCCAGCTCACTCTCGCAGGACTCCATTGGCTACACCTTC	CASSLSQDSIGYTF	TRBV18	-	-	TRBJ1-2
TGTGCCAGCAGCGTAGATCGGGGAAACACCATATATTTT	CASSVDRGNTIYF	TRBV9	-	-	TRBJ1-3
TGTGCTAGTGGTCCAGGGGGAAGCAATCAGCCCCAGCATTTT	CASGPGGSNQPQHF	TRBV12-5	-	TRBD1	TRBJ1-5
TGCAGCCTCGTAGGAGGGGCGGCAGATACGCAGTATTTT	CSLVGGAADTQYF	TRBV29-1	-	-	TRBJ2-3
TGTGCCAGCAGCCAACTAGCGGGAGCAGATGAGCAGTTCTTC	CASSQLAGADEQFF	TRBV7-2	-	TRBD2	TRBJ2-1
TGTGCCAGCAGTGCCCCCGGGAGCAGAAGCTCTGGAAACACCATATATTTT	CASSAPGSRSSGNTIYF	TRBV6-1	-	-	TRBJ1-3
TGCGCCAGCAGCGAGGGGGGACAGGGGGTCCCCGAGCAGTACTTC	CASSEGGQGVPEQYF	TRBV5-1	-	TRBD1	TRBJ2-7
TGTGCCAGCAGGAAGGGACTAGTTTATGAGCAGTTCTTC	CASRKGLVYEQFF	TRBV2	few	TRBD2	TRBJ2-1
TGTGCCAGCAGCTTAAGGCAGGGTTACAACAATGAGCAGTTCTTC	CASSLRQGYNNEQFF	TRBV5-8	-	-	TRBJ2-1
TGTGCCAGCAGCCATACAGGGAACACTGAAGCTTTCTTT	CASSHTGNTEAFF	TRBV11-2	-	-	TRBJ1-1
TGTGCCACCAGCGGTGACAGGGGGTCTTGGTCTGGGGCCAACGTCCTGACTTTC	CATSGDRGSWSGANVLTF	TRBV15	few	TRBD1	TRBJ2-6
TGTGCCATCTTGACAGGGGGGGGCGAGCAGTACTTC	CAILTGGGEQYF	TRBV6-1	-	TRBD1	TRBJ2-7
TGCGCCAGCAGCAGGGGACAGTTCAACACCGGGGAGCTGTTTTTT	CASSRGQFNTGELFF	TRBV4-1	-	TRBD1	TRBJ2-2
TGTGCCAGTAGTAGGCCCGGTGGAGAGGGTACTGAAGCTTTCTTT	CASSRPGGEGTEAFF	TRBV19	-	-	TRBJ1-1
TGTGCCAGCAGGGGGGGCAGGGGGCGCGACACCGGGGAGCTGTTTTTT	CASRGGRGRDTGELFF	TRBV27	-	TRBD1	TRBJ2-2
TGCGCCAGCAGCCAAGGGACTAGCGGGAGGGGGGAGACCGGGGAGCTGTTTTTT	CASSQGTSGRGETGELFF	TRBV4-3	-	TRBD2	TRBJ2-2
TGTGCCAGCAGTTACCAGGGGGCGGGCTACGAGCAGTACTTC	CASSYQGAGYEQYF	TRBV6-5	-	TRBD1	TRBJ2-7
TGTGCCAGTAGTCCCCGACAGGGTTGGGGCATAGGCGAACCGCAAGAGACCCAGTACTTC	CASSPRQGWGIGEPQETQYF	TRBV19	-	TRBD1	TRBJ2-5
TGTGCCAGCAGCTTATTTCAAACGAGGAACACTGAAGCTTTCTTT	CASSLFQTRNTEAFF	TRBV7-3	-	-	TRBJ1-1
TGTGCCAGTAGTCCCGGGACAGGCCTCTACGAGCAGTACTTC	CASSPGTGLYEQYF	TRBV19	few	TRBD1	TRBJ2-7
TGTGCCACCAGAGGGGTGGATACGCAGTATTTT	CATRGVDTQYF	TRBV27	-	-	TRBJ2-3
TGTGCCATCAGGCCTTGGTCAGGGGACCCCCAAGCTTTCTTT	CAIRPWSGDPQAFF	TRBV10-3	few	-	TRBJ1-1
TGTGCCAGCTCACCACTTGTGGAGAGCGAAGCTTTCTTT	CASSPLVESEAFF	TRBV18	-	-	TRBJ1-1
TGTGCCACCGGGACTCTAACGATTGAGCAGTTCTTC	CATGTLTIEQFF	TRBV28	-	-	TRBJ2-1
TGTGCCAGCAGCGCCCAGGGACAGAGCCCAGATACGCAGTATTTT	CASSAQGQSPDTQYF	TRBV9	-	TRBD1	TRBJ2-3
TGTGCCAGTAGTCCAAGGGGGAACTATGGCTACACCTTC	CASSPRGNYGYTF	TRBV19	-	-	TRBJ1-2
TGCGCCAGCAGCCAAGAGAGGGAAACCTCCTACAATGAGCAGTTCTTC	CASSQERETSYNEQFF	TRBV4-1	-	-	TRBJ2-1
TGTGCCAGCAGCCCCCTCAGCGGGAGGGTTGGTACCGGGGAGCTGTTTTTT	CASSPLSGRVGTGELFF	TRBV7-3	-	TRBD2	TRBJ2-2
TGCGCCAGCAGCCCCGGCGGCCAGGAGGGGAGGAGGCAGTACTTC	CASSPGGQEGRRQYF	TRBV5-1	-	-	TRBJ2-7
TGCGCCAGCAGCTTGGTACGAGAACGAGATACGCAGTATTTT	CASSLVRERDTQYF	TRBV5-1	once	-	TRBJ2-3
TGTGCCAGCAGCGTAACAAGCGGGTTTAGCACAGATACGCAGTATTTT	CASSVTSGFSTDTQYF	TRBV9	-	-	TRBJ2-3
TGTGCCAGCAGGGAGATATACAATCAGCCCCAGCATTTT	CASREIYNQPQHF	TRBV6-1	once	-	TRBJ1-5
TGCGCCAGCAGCTTGAAACAGTCTAATGAAAAACTGTTTTTT	CASSLKQSNEKLFF	TRBV5-1	once	-	TRBJ1-4
TGTGCCAGCAGCGGAGTGAGGATAAGGACCGGGGAGCTGTTTTTT	CASSGVRIRTGELFF	TRBV7-9	-	-	TRBJ2-2
TGTGCCAGCAGCATCGTAGCGGGAGATCTCTACAATGAGCAGTTCTTC	CASSIVAGDLYNEQFF	TRBV7-8	few	TRBD2	TRBJ2-1
TGTGCCAGCAGCCGCGGGACTAGCGGCTTACAAGAGACCCAGTACTTC	CASSRGTSGLQETQYF	TRBV14	-	TRBD2	TRBJ2-5
TGTGCCAGCAGCAACCAGGACAGGTCATCCGTCCTGACTTTC	CASSNQDRSSVLTF	TRBV28	few	TRBD1	TRBJ2-6